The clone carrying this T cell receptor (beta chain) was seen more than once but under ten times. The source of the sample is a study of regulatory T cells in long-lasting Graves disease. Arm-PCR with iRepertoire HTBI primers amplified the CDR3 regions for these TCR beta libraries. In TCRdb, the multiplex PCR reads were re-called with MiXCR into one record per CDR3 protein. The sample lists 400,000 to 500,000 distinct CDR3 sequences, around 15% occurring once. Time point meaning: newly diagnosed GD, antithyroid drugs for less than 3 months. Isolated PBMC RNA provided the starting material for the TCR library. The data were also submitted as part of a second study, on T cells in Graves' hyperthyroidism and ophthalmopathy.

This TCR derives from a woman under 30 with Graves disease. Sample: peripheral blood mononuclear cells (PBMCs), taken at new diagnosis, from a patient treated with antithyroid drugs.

CDR3 in DNA: TGCAGTGCTAGAGGGGCGGGAGCGGCAGATACGCAGTATTTT. It translates to CSARGAGAADTQYF. The genes are TRBV20-1 and TRBJ2-3; 7 positions agree with TRBD2. Germline lookup yields CDR1 DFQATT and CDR2 SNEGSKA (reference sequence). V lost 1 base, J lost 4 bases, and 5 bases stayed unmatched. The CDR3 loop spans 14 amino acids.